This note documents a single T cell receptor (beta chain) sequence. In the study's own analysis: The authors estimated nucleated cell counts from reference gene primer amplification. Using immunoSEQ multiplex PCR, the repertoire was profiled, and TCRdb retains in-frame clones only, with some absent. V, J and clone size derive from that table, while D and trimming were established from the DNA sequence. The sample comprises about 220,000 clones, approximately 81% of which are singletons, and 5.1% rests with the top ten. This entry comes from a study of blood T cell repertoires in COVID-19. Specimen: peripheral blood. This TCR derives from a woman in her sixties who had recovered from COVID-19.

CDR3 DNA: TGTGCCAGCAGGGTCCCCCAAGCGGGGGGTAGCACAGATACGCAGTATTTT. Translation gives CASRVPQAGGSTDTQYF. The chain links TRBV7-8 to TRBJ2-3; TRBD2 matches 9 bases. Germline CDR1 SGHVS, CDR2 FQNEAQ. With V trimmed by 6 bases and J by 0 bases, 10 bases remained unmatched. This CDR3 is built from 17 residues.